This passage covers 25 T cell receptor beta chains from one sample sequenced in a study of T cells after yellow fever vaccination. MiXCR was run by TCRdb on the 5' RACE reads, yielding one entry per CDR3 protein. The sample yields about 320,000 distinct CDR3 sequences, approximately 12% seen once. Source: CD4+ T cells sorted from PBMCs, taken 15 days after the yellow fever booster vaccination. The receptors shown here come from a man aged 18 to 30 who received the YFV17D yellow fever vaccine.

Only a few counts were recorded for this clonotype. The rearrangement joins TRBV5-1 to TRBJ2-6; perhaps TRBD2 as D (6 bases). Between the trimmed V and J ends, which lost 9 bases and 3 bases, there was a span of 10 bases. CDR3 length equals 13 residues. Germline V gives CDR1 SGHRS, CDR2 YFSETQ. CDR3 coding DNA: TGCGCCACCGCGGAGGGTGGGGCCAACGTCCTGACTTTC. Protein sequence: CATAEGGANVLTF.

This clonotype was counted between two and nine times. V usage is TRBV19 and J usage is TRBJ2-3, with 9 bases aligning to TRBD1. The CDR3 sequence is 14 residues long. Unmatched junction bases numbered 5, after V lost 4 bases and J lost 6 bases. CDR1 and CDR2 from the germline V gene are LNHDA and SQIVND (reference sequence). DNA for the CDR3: TGTGCCAGTAGTAGGGGACAGGGTTTCGATACGCAGTATTTT. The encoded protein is CASSRGQGFDTQYF.

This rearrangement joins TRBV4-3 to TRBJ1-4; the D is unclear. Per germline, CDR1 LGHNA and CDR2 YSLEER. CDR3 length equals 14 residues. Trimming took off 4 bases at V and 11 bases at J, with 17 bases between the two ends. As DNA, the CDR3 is TGCGCCAGCAGCCCAATCTCAAGCCCCGACAAACTGTTTTTT. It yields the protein CASSPISSPDKLFF.

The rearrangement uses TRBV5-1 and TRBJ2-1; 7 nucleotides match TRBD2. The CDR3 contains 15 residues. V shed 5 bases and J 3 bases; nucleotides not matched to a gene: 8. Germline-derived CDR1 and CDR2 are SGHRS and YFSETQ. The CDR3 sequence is CASRAGDYLYNEQFF. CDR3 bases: TGCGCCAGCAGGGCCGGGGACTACCTCTACAATGAGCAGTTCTTC.

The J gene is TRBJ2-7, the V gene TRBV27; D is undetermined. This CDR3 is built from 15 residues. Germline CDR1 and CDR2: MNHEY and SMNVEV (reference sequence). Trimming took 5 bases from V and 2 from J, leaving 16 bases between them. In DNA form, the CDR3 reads TGTGCCAGCAGTCCACCCGTCCCAGTCCCCTACGAGCAGTACGTC. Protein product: CASSPPVPVPYEQYV.

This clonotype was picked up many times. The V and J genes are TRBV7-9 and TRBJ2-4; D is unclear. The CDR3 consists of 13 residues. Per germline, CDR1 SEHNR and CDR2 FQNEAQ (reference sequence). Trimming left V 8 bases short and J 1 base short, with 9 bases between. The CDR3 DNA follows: TGTGCCAGCTCCTTAGGCGCCAAAAACATTCAGTACTTC. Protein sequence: CASSLGAKNIQYF.

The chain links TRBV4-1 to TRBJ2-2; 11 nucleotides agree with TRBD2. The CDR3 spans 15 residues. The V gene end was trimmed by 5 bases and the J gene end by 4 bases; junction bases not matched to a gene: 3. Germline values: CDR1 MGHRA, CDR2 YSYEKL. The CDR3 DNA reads TGCGCCAGCAGCACTAGCGGGGGACGCACCGGGGAGCTGTTTTTT. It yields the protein CASSTSGGRTGELFF.

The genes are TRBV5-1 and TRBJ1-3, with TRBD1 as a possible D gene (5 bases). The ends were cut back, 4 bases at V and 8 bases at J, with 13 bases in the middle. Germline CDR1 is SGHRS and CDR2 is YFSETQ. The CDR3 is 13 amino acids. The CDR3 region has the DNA TGCGCCAGCAGCGAAAGGACAAAAGACACCATATATTTT. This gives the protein CASSERTKDTIYF.

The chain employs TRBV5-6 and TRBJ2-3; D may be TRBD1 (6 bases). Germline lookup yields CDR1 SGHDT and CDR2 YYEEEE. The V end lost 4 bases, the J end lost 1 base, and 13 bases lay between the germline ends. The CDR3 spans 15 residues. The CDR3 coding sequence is TGTGCCAGCAGCGTGGGGGCCGGGGGCACAGATACGCAGTATTTT. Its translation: CASSVGAGGTDTQYF. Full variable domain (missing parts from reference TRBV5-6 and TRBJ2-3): DAGVTQSPTHLIKTRGQQVTLRCSPKSGHDTVSWYQQALGQGPQFIFQYYEEEERQRGNFPDRFSGHQFPNYSSELNVNALLLGDSALYLCASSVGAGGTDTQYFGPGTRLTVL.

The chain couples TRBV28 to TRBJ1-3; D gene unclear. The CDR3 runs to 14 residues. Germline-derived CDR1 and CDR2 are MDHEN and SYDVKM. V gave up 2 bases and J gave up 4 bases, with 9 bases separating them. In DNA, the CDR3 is TGTGCCAGCAGTTTAGTGGTAGCCGGAAACACCATATATTTT. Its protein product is CASSLVVAGNTIYF.

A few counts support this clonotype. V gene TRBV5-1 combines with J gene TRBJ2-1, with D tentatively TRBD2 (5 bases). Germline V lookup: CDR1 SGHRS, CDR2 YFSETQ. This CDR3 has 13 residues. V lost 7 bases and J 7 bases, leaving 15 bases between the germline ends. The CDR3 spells CASYLDSRNEQFF. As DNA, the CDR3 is TGCGCCAGCTATTTGGACTCAAGAAATGAGCAGTTCTTC.

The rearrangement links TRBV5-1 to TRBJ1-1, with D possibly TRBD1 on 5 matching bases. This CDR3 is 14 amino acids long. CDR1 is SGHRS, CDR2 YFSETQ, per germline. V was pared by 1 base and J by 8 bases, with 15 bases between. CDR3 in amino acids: CASSLWGSNLEAFF. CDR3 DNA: TGCGCCAGCAGCTTGTGGGGGAGTAACTTGGAAGCTTTCTTT.

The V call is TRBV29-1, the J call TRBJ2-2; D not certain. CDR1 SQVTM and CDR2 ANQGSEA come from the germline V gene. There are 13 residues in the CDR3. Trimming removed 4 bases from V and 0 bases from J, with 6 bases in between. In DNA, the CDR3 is TGCAGCGTTGGTTGGACGAACACCGGGGAGCTGTTTTTT. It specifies CSVGWTNTGELFF.

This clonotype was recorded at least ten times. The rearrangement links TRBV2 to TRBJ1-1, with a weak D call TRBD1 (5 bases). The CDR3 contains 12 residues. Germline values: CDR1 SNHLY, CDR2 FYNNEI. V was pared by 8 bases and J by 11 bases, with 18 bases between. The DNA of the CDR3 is TGTGCCAGCCTCCCTCCGGGACCCTTGGCTTTCTTT. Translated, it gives CASLPPGPLAFF. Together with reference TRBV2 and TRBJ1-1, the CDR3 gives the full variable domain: EPEVTQTPSHQVTQMGQEVILRCVPISNHLYFYWYRQILGQKVEFLVSFYNNEISEKSEIFDDQFSVERPDGSNFTLKIRSTKLEDSAMYFCASLPPGPLAFFGQGTRLTVV.

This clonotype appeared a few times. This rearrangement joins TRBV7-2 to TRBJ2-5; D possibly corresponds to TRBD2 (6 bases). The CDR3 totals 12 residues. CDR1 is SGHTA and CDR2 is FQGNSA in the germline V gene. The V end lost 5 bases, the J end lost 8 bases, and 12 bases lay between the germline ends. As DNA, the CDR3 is TGTGCCAGCAGCCGGGAGTCCGTAACCCAGTACTTC. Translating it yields CASSRESVTQYF.

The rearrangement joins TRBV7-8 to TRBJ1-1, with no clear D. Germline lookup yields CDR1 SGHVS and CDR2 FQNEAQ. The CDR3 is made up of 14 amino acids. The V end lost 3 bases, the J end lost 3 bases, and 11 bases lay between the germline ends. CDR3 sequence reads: CASSFREVDTEAFF. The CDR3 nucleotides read TGTGCCAGCAGCTTCCGGGAGGTCGACACTGAAGCTTTCTTT.

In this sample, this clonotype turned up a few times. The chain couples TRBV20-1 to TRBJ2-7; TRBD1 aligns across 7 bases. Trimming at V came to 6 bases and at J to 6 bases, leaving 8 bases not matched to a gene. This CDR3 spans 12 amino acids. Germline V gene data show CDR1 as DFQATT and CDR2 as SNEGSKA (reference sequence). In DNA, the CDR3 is TGCAGTGCCAGACAGGGACAAGGCGAGCAGTACTTC. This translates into CSARQGQGEQYF.

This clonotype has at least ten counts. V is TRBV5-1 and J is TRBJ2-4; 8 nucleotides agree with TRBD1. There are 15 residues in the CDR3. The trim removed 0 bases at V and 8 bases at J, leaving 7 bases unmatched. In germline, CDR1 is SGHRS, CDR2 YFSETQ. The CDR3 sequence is CASSLEQGEVHIQYF. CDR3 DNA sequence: TGCGCCAGCAGCTTGGAACAGGGGGAGGTTCACATTCAGTACTTC.

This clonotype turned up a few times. The DNA for the CDR3 is TGCAGCGCCACCAAAGGGGACACCGGGGAGCTGTTTTTT. Translation gives CSATKGDTGELFF. This chain links TRBV29-1 with TRBJ2-2; D perhaps matches TRBD1 (5 bases). The V gene's germline CDR1 is SQVTM and CDR2 ANQGSEA. The CDR3 loop spans 13 amino acids. V was trimmed by 7 bases and J by 3 bases, leaving 12 bases between them.

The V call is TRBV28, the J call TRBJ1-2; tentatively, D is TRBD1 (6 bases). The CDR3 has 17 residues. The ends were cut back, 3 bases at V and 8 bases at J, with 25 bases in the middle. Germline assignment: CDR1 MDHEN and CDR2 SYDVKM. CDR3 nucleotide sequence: TGTGCCAGCAGTTTCTTCGGGGGGCAAGGACTATCGTGGGGCTACACCTTC. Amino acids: CASSFFGGQGLSWGYTF.

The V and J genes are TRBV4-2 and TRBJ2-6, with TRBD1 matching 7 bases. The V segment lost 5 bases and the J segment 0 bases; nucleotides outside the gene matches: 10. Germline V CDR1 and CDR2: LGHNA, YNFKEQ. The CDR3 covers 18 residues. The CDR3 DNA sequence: TGTGCCAGCAGCACCGCCGGGACAGAACGCTCTGGGGCCAACGTCCTGACTTTC. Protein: CASSTAGTERSGANVLTF.

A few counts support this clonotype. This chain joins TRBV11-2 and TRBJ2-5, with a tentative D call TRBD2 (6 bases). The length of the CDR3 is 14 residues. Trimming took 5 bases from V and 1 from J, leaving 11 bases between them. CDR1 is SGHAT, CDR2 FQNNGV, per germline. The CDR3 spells CASSIRGFQETQYF. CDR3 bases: TGTGCCAGCAGCATCCGGGGGTTCCAAGAGACCCAGTACTTC.

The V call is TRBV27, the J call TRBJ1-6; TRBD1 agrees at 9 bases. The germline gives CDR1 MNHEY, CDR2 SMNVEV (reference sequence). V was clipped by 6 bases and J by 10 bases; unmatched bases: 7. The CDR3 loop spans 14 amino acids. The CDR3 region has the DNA TGTGCCAGCAGCACACAGGGGGCCGACTCACCCCTCCACTTT. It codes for CASSTQGADSPLHF.

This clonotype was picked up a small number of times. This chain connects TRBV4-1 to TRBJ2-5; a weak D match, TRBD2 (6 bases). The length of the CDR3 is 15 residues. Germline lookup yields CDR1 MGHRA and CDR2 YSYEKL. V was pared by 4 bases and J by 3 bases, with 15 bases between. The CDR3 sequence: CASSREGTGKETQYF. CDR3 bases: TGCGCCAGCAGCCGAGAGGGGACTGGAAAAGAGACCCAGTACTTC.

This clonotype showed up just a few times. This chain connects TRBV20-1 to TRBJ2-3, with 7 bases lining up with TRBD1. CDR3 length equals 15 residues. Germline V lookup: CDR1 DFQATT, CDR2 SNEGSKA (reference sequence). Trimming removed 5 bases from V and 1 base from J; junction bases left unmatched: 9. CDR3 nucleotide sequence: TGCAGTGCTGATAGAGGGGGCTACGGCACAGATACGCAGTATTTT. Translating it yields CSADRGGYGTDTQYF.